This T cell receptor beta chain was identified in a study of vaccination effects on CD4 cells after COVID-19. Study conclusions and caveats: In the late period after vaccination, infection- and vaccine-induced clones contracted markedly.

With respect to this clone: No antigen is known for it.

Using immunoSEQ multiplex PCR, the repertoire was profiled, and TCRdb retains in-frame clones only, with some absent. The data contain about 79,000 clones, roughly 74% of them singletons. This CDR3 contains 12 residues. Germline V CDR1 and CDR2: SQVTM, ANQGSEA. J lost 13 bases, V lost 3 bases, and 8 bases had no gene match. Expansion with viral peptide pools was applied to antigen-specific CD4+ T cells by the ViraFEST assay prior to sequencing. The culture ran for 10 days, and then CD4+ T cells were isolated. Prior SARS-CoV-2 infection was absent in the vaccine recipients, as shown by negative nucleocapsid antibodies.

The starting material was CD4+ T cells from PBMCs cultured with HCoV-229E spike peptides, obtained before COVID-19 vaccination. This TCR derives from a human donor who received a COVID-19 vaccine. The chain combines TRBV29-1 with TRBJ2-5; 10 nucleotides agree with TRBD1. CDR3 bases: TGCAGCGTTGATAGTGGACAGGGGGTAAGGTACTTC. Its protein product is CSVDSGQGVRYF.